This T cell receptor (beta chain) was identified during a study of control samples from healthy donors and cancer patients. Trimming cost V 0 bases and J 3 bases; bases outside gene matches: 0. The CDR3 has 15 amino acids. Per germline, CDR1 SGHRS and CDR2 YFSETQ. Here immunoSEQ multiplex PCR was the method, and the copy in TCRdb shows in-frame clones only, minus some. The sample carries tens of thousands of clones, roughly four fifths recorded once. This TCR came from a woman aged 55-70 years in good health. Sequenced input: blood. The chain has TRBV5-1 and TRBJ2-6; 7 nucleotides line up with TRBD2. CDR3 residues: CASSLGGSGANVLTF. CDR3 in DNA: TGCGCCAGCAGCTTGGGCGGGAGTGGGGCCAACGTCCTGACTTTC.